This passage covers 15 T cell receptor beta chains from one sample sequenced in a study of cytomegalovirus exposure and HLA in healthy donors. The PCR employed 60 Vbeta primers together with 13 Jbeta primers. Clones were sequenced by immunoSEQ multiplex PCR, and TCRdb holds only the in-frame ones, with some missing. The table records 110,000 or so clones, 80% to 90% of them present only once. Sample: PBMCs. These receptors all stem from a man in his forties or fifties in good health and CMV-seronegative.

DNA for the CDR3: TGTGCCAGCAGTTTAGGGGGGGGCACAGATACGCAGTATTTT. Translating it yields CASSLGGGTDTQYF. The chain employs TRBV2 and TRBJ2-3; TRBD2 might be the D (7 bases). Germline CDR1 is SNHLY and CDR2 is FYNNEI. Trimming took 5 bases from V and 1 from J, leaving 10 bases between them. The CDR3 has 14 amino acids.

The chain couples TRBV30 to TRBJ1-1; D not resolved. V was clipped by 2 bases and J by 3 bases, with 16 bases between them. This CDR3 has 15 amino acids. The V gene's germline CDR1 is GTSNPN and CDR2 SVGIG (reference sequence). The chain's CDR3 is CAWSSLNTVDTEAFF. The DNA for the CDR3 is TGTGCCTGGAGTTCGTTAAATACAGTTGACACTGAAGCTTTCTTT.

The chain carries TRBV5-1 and TRBJ1-1; D might be TRBD1 (5 bases). The CDR3 sequence is 14 residues long. Between the trimmed V and J ends, which lost 0 bases and 5 bases, there was a span of 11 bases. Germline V gene sequence: CDR1 SGHRS, CDR2 YFSETQ. CDR3 coding DNA: TGCGCCAGCAGCTTGGCCGGCAGGGCTACTGAAGCTTTCTTT. This encodes CASSLAGRATEAFF.

CDR3 sequence (DNA): TGTGCCAGCAGTCCCAGGGTAGCCCTCAATGAGCAGTTCTTC. Translated, it gives CASSPRVALNEQFF. The gene calls are TRBV7-7 and TRBJ2-1; TRBD1 might be the D (5 bases). The V and J ends lost 6 bases and 6 bases respectively, with 15 bases between them. The CDR3 is made up of 14 amino acids. CDR1 is SSHAT and CDR2 is FNYEAQ in the germline V gene (reference sequence).

CDR3 coding DNA: TGTGCCAGCAGCCCCAGGGAAGTCGGGGAGCTGTTTTTT. Its translation is CASSPREVGELFF. The chain links TRBV7-3 to TRBJ2-2; the D gene is possibly TRBD1 (5 bases). Germline CDR1 reads SGHTA; CDR2 reads FQGTGA. The CDR3 has 13 amino acids. The V gene lost 5 bases and the J gene lost 7 bases, with 11 bases spanning the gap.

The chain uses TRBV27 and TRBJ2-1; the match to TRBD2 covers 9 bases. CDR1 is MNHEY and CDR2 is SMNVEV in the germline V gene (reference sequence). V was pared by 3 bases and J by 8 bases, with 5 bases of the junction left unmatched. The CDR3 covers 14 residues. This CDR3 reads CASSFLAGIYEQFF. The CDR3 DNA is TGTGCCAGCAGTTTTCTAGCGGGGATCTATGAGCAGTTCTTC.

The chain employs TRBV9 and TRBJ2-7; a weak D match, TRBD2 (7 bases). Germline values: CDR1 SGDLS, CDR2 YYNGEE. Trimming shortened V by 0 bases and J by 6 bases, and 22 bases separated the two germline ends. This CDR3 has 17 amino acids. CDR3 residues: CASSVGLGGAGEGEQYF. The CDR3 DNA reads TGTGCCAGCAGCGTAGGCCTAGGTGGGGCAGGGGAGGGCGAGCAGTACTTC. The variable domain in full, with the rest retrieved from reference TRBV9 and TRBJ2-7, is DSGVTQTPKHLITATGQRVTLRCSPRSGDLSVYWYQQSLDQGLQFLIQYYNGEERAKGNILERFSAQQFPDLHSELNLSSLELGDSALYFCASSVGLGGAGEGEQYFGPGTRLTVT.

The V and J genes are TRBV27 and TRBJ2-7, with 7 bases lining up with TRBD1. The trim removed 1 base at V and 4 bases at J, leaving 7 bases unmatched. Germline V gives CDR1 MNHEY, CDR2 SMNVEV (reference sequence). The CDR3 totals 15 residues. CDR3 in amino acids: CASSLYGTDLYEQYF. CDR3 bases: TGTGCCAGCAGTTTATACGGGACAGATCTGTACGAGCAGTACTTC.

The chain has TRBV28 and TRBJ2-7; D may be TRBD1 (6 bases). The CDR3 length is 15 residues. Germline V gene data show CDR1 as MDHEN and CDR2 as SYDVKM. V was trimmed by 5 bases and J by 2 bases, leaving 16 bases between them. This CDR3 reads CASSLHSDSTYEQYF. The CDR3 coding sequence is TGTGCCAGCAGTCTCCATTCGGACAGTACCTACGAGCAGTACTTC.

The gene calls are TRBV18 and TRBJ1-1, with D maybe TRBD1 (5 bases). CDR1 is KGHSH and CDR2 is LQKENI in the germline V gene. The CDR3 is 13 residues long. V was clipped by 3 bases and J by 3 bases, with 8 bases between them. The CDR3 is CASSPLGDTEAFF. CDR3 nucleotide sequence: TGTGCCAGCTCACCCCTAGGGGACACTGAAGCTTTCTTT.

The genes are TRBV19 and TRBJ1-1; TRBD1 matches 9 bases. This CDR3 has 13 residues. The germline CDR1 and CDR2 sequences are LNHDA and SQIVND (reference sequence). The V segment lost 3 bases and the J segment 10 bases; nucleotides outside the gene matches: 6. CDR3 sequence: CASSITGGGGAFF. The CDR3 coding sequence is TGTGCCAGTAGTATTACAGGGGGCGGGGGAGCTTTCTTT.

The J gene is TRBJ2-7, the V gene TRBV7-2; 9 bases are a match to TRBD2. This CDR3 has 17 residues. V dropped 0 bases and J dropped 6; count of bases not matched to a gene: 12. Germline loops: CDR1 SGHTA, CDR2 FQGNSA. CDR3 sequence: CASSLAPGSGRLREQYF. Here the CDR3 DNA reads TGTGCCAGCAGCTTAGCCCCGGGGAGCGGGAGGCTTCGCGAGCAGTACTTC.

The chain uses TRBV7-9 and TRBJ2-3; 15 positions agree with TRBD2. The CDR3 runs 19 residues. V was pared by 5 bases and J by 2 bases, with 11 bases of the junction left unmatched. Germline V lookup: CDR1 SEHNR, CDR2 FQNEAQ (reference sequence). The CDR3 DNA reads TGTGCCAGCAGCGGATACTCGGGACTAGCGGGGGGATCCACAGATACGCAGTATTTT. It translates to CASSGYSGLAGGSTDTQYF.

The chain is built from TRBV7-8 and TRBJ2-7; D possibly corresponds to TRBD2 (6 bases). Trimming removed 5 bases at V and 7 bases at J, with 15 bases between. CDR1 and CDR2 (germline): SGHVS, FQNEAQ. The CDR3 runs to 13 residues. In DNA form, the CDR3 reads TGTGCCAGCAGCCCAGCGGGTCAGCCTGAGCAGTACTTC. This codes for CASSPAGQPEQYF.

This clone was seen more than once but under ten times. This sequence joins TRBV9 and TRBJ1-6; perhaps TRBD1 as D (5 bases). Looked up from germline, CDR1 is SGDLS and CDR2 is YYNGEE. V was pared by 0 bases and J by 10 bases, with 11 bases between. The CDR3 has 14 amino acids. The CDR3: CASSVVGVDSPLHF. Written as DNA, the CDR3 is TGTGCCAGCAGCGTAGTAGGGGTTGACTCACCCCTCCACTTT.